A single T cell receptor (beta chain) is shown here with its context. What it binds is unknown. The data originate from a study of graft-versus-host responses after intestinal transplantation. Study-level background: Once they had received anti-thymocyte globulin induction, all recipients took tacrolimus and steroids for roughly three years.

Study observations and caveats: Early after transplant, HvG clones declined as circulating GvH clones peaked.

The V end was cut by 6 bases, the J end by 0 bases, with 12 bases between. The germline V gene has CDR1 MNHNS and CDR2 SASEGT. This CDR3 has 15 residues. The assay was immunoSEQ multiplex PCR, and TCRdb's table has in-frame clones only and misses some. The repertoire has about 23,000 clones, 85% to 95% of them found once; the top ten carry less than 2%. The V gene is TRBV6-1, the J gene TRBJ2-1; D is unclear. Here the sequenced sample was PBMCs, taken 39 to 40 days after intestinal transplant. The origin of this receptor is a human patient who received an intestinal transplant, so some T cells may come from the graft donor. The CDR3 sequence: CASSQGLVSYNEQFF. DNA for the CDR3: TGTGCCAGCAGCCAAGGGCTCGTCTCCTACAATGAGCAGTTCTTC.